A selection of T cell receptor beta chains follows, all from one sample in a study of blood T cell repertoires in COVID-19. Measured with immunoSEQ multiplex PCR; TCRdb has only the in-frame clones, and not every one. The sample yields 45,000 to 55,000 clones, around 68% seen once. Sequences were obtained from peripheral blood. These receptors all come from a woman in her 70s with acute or convalescent COVID-19. CDR3s include the opening cysteine and the closing phenylalanine or tryptophan. A D gene is named only where the DNA matches it firmly. Not all rows give a size; the values are once, few, many and, for expanded clones, a class.

D | J | size | V | CDR3 | DNA
- | TRBJ1-2 | - | TRBV7-8 | CASSPLQGPYGYTF | TGTGCCAGCAGCCCCCTTCAGGGTCCCTATGGCTACACCTTC
- | TRBJ1-3 | - | TRBV19 | CATAKGASGNTIYF | TGTGCCACCGCCAAAGGGGCGTCGGGAAACACCATATATTTT
- | TRBJ1-3 | - | TRBV3-1/TRBV3-2 | CASSQTGIGNTIYF | TGTGCCAGCAGCCAAACGGGAATTGGAAACACCATATATTTT
TRBD1 | TRBJ1-1 | - | TRBV14 | CASSLTGGFYTEAFF | TGTGCCAGCAGCCTGACAGGGGGCTTCTACACTGAAGCTTTCTTT
- | TRBJ1-1 | - | TRBV28 | CASSGGGRSTEAFF | TGTGCCAGCAGTGGCGGGGGGCGGAGCACTGAAGCTTTCTTT
- | TRBJ2-5 | once | TRBV2 | CASSRGMAETQYF | TGTGCCAGCAGCAGGGGTATGGCAGAGACCCAGTACTTC
- | TRBJ1-1 | - | TRBV14 | CASSVRGGAPEAFF | TGTGCCAGCAGCGTGCGGGGGGGAGCGCCTGAAGCTTTCTTT
TRBD1 | TRBJ1-6 | - | TRBV5-1 | CASSGPGTGNSPLHF | TGCGCCAGCAGCGGACCCGGGACAGGGAATTCACCCCTCCACTTT
TRBD2 | TRBJ2-5 | - | TRBV6-2/TRBV6-3 | CASSYPAGAETQYF | TGTGCCAGCAGTTACCCAGCGGGAGCAGAGACCCAGTACTTC
- | TRBJ2-5 | - | TRBV25-1 | CASSELGGRGQETQYF | TGTGCCAGCAGTGAATTGGGAGGGAGGGGGCAAGAGACCCAGTACTTC
TRBD2 | TRBJ2-1 | few | TRBV7-2 | CASSPYTSGINEQFF | TGTGCCAGCAGCCCCTATACTAGCGGGATCAATGAGCAGTTCTTC
TRBD2 | TRBJ2-7 | - | TRBV11-2 | CASSQTPGLAGGLGEQYF | TGTGCCAGCAGCCAAACACCGGGACTAGCGGGGGGGCTTGGAGAGCAGTACTTC
- | TRBJ2-5 | - | TRBV7-9 | CASSLAGVETQYF | TGTGCCAGCAGCTTAGCGGGAGTAGAGACCCAGTACTTC
TRBD1 | TRBJ2-1 | - | TRBV27 | CASSVIRDRGNEQFF | TGTGCCAGCAGTGTAATCCGGGACAGGGGCAATGAGCAGTTCTTC
- | TRBJ1-2 | few | TRBV19 | CASSIRQESTYGYTF | TGTGCCAGTAGTATACGACAGGAGTCAACCTATGGCTACACCTTC
- | TRBJ1-5 | - | TRBV20-1 | CSASVSRSNQPQHF | TGCAGTGCTAGTGTTTCCCGTAGCAATCAGCCCCAGCATTTT
TRBD1 | TRBJ2-7 | - | TRBV7-8 | CASSSGTGSYEQYF | TGTGCCAGCAGCTCCGGGACAGGGTCCTACGAGCAGTACTTC
TRBD1 | TRBJ1-2 | - | TRBV3-1/TRBV3-2 | CASSQEVGTGGLNGYTF | TGTGCCAGCAGCCAAGAGGTCGGGACAGGGGGGTTGAATGGCTACACCTTC
- | TRBJ2-1 | few | TRBV7-2 | CASSSRQYNEQFF | TGTGCCAGCAGCTCCAGACAATACAATGAGCAGTTCTTC
- | TRBJ2-6 | - | TRBV24-1 | CATSATGNSGANVLTF | TGTGCCACCAGCGCGACAGGTAACTCTGGGGCCAACGTCCTGACTTTC
- | TRBJ2-6 | few | TRBV19 | CASSPQSGANVLTF | TGTGCCAGTAGCCCCCAATCTGGGGCCAACGTCCTGACTTTC
TRBD1 | TRBJ2-1 | - | TRBV7-8 | CASSPRTGKLEQFF | TGTGCCAGCAGCCCAAGGACAGGGAAATTGGAGCAGTTCTTC
- | TRBJ2-7 | medium-sized | TRBV27 | CASSPTRGISYEQYF | TGTGCCAGCAGTCCCACCCGGGGTATCTCCTACGAGCAGTACTTC
TRBD1 | TRBJ2-2 | - | TRBV4-1 | CASSQSPTGRTGELFF | TGCGCCAGCAGCCAAAGCCCGACAGGGCGGACCGGGGAGCTGTTTTTT
- | TRBJ2-5 | - | TRBV5-1 | CASSLDPRETQYF | TGCGCCAGCAGCTTGGACCCCAGGGAGACCCAGTACTTC
- | TRBJ2-1 | few | TRBV7-2 | CASSLATGNSYNEQFF | TGTGCCAGCAGCTTAGCTACAGGAAACTCCTACAATGAGCAGTTCTTC
- | TRBJ1-1 | - | TRBV6-6 | CASSPTPGRGPEAFF | TGTGCCAGCAGCCCCACCCCGGGGCGGGGGCCTGAAGCTTTCTTT
TRBD2 | TRBJ2-3 | - | TRBV6-5 | CASSSNLAGEDTQYF | TGTGCCAGCAGTTCCAACCTAGCGGGGGAGGATACGCAGTATTTT
- | TRBJ2-5 | once | TRBV5-6 | CASSFWGGGETQYF | TGTGCCAGCAGCTTTTGGGGGGGCGGTGAGACCCAGTACTTC
- | TRBJ2-1 | - | TRBV3-1/TRBV3-2 | CASSRLYNEQFF | TGTGCCAGCAGCCGACTGTACAATGAGCAGTTCTTC
- | TRBJ2-6 | once | TRBV5-6 | CASSGAVLRGANVLTF | TGTGCCAGCAGCGGGGCCGTCCTTCGAGGGGCCAACGTCCTGACTTTC
TRBD1 | TRBJ1-2 | once | TRBV20-1 | CSAGTDYGYTF | TGCAGTGCGGGGACAGACTATGGCTACACCTTC
- | TRBJ2-1 | few | TRBV11-2 | CASSSGTFYNEQFF | TGTGCCAGCAGCTCAGGGACTTTTTACAATGAGCAGTTCTTC
TRBD2 | TRBJ2-1 | - | TRBV19 | CASSILAGEYNEQFF | TGTGCCAGTAGTATCTTAGCGGGGGAGTACAATGAGCAGTTCTTC
- | TRBJ2-7 | - | TRBV23-1 | CASSQSRDGPYEQYF | TGCGCCAGCAGTCAATCGCGGGACGGACCCTACGAGCAGTACTTC
- | TRBJ1-2 | once | TRBV21-1 | CARRDLYRAPYGYTF | TGTGCCAGGAGGGATCTATACAGGGCACCCTATGGCTACACCTTC
- | TRBJ1-5 | - | TRBV6-2/TRBV6-3 | CASSYAVPNQPQHF | TGTGCCAGCAGTTACGCGGTCCCCAATCAGCCCCAGCATTTT
TRBD1 | TRBJ2-3 | - | TRBV24-1 | CATSSPSGTGGADTQYF | TGTGCCACCAGCTCACCGTCCGGGACAGGGGGCGCAGATACGCAGTATTTT
- | TRBJ2-7 | - | TRBV5-8 | CASSLLVTYEQYF | TGTGCCAGCAGCTTGTTAGTGACCTACGAGCAGTACTTC
TRBD1 | TRBJ1-3 | - | TRBV12-3/TRBV12-4 | CASGATGGTIYF | TGTGCCAGCGGGGCAACAGGGGGGACCATATATTTT
- | TRBJ2-6 | - | TRBV5-1 | CASSLPSTGAGANVLTF | TGCGCCAGCAGCTTGCCCTCCACAGGAGCTGGGGCCAACGTCCTGACTTTC
- | TRBJ1-2 | once | TRBV24-1 | CATSAQSNYGYTF | TGTGCCACCAGTGCCCAATCTAACTATGGCTACACCTTC
- | TRBJ2-5 | - | TRBV18 | CASSPGERETQYF | TGTGCCAGCTCACCCGGGGAGAGGGAGACCCAGTACTTC
- | TRBJ2-5 | once | TRBV7-2 | CASSLMGRGTQYF | TGTGCCAGCAGCTTAATGGGCAGGGGGACCCAGTACTTC